This T cell receptor (beta chain) was retrieved from a study of regulatory T cells in long-lasting Graves disease. Across the whole study: The criterion for persistent Graves' disease was over 5 years of antithyroid drugs with positive TSH receptor antibodies. Broader study findings: Fewer public clonotypes were shared by new patients (around 1,000) than by persistent patients (fewer than 3,000). Persistent Graves' patients showed less TCR diversity than newly diagnosed patients showed. Examination was confined to peripheral blood, excluding thyroid tissue.

There are many counts of this clonotype. Its matching antigen is unknown. Library construction for TCR beta used iRepertoire HTBI primers and Arm-PCR of CDR3 regions. MiXCR was run by TCRdb on the multiplex PCR reads, yielding one entry per CDR3 protein. The sample holds about 460,000 distinct CDR3 sequences, around a fifth seen once. As for time point: persistent/refractory GD, antithyroid drugs over 5 years with positive TRAb. PBMCs were the source of the RNA used for TCR sequencing. The clonotype originates from a female donor with Graves disease. The sequenced sample was peripheral blood mononuclear cells (PBMCs), obtained when the disease was refractory, from a patient treated with antithyroid drugs.

The CDR3 DNA follows: TGTGCCAGTAGTCCGGGACTAGCGGAGCACACCGGGGAGCTGTTTTTT. This translates into CASSPGLAEHTGELFF. J is TRBJ2-2 and V is TRBV19; 11 bases fit TRBD2. The trim removed 5 bases at V and 3 bases at J, leaving 5 bases unmatched. Looked up from germline, CDR1 is LNHDA and CDR2 is SQIVND (reference sequence). This CDR3 has 16 residues.